This T cell receptor beta chain was identified during a study of Tregs in tolerant kidney transplant recipients. Study-level findings and limits: Changing PCR primers prevented nucleotide comparison between some patients' samples. Biological reproducibility was not directly addressed, but technical replication error appeared minimal. Validation in larger populations is needed because few patients were studied.

With regard to this clone: What it recognizes is unknown.

The nonmyeloablative bone marrow transplants came from related graft donors, with transient mixed chimerism. TCRdb keeps only in-frame clones here, not all; method: immunoSEQ multiplex PCR. Here the sample spans around 50,000 clones, around nine tenths being singletons. The sample consisted of CD8+ T cells from blood (PBMCs), taken 12 months after the transplant. The sequence was collected from a human patient who received a combined kidney and bone marrow transplant. Some T cells may arise from the graft donor.

CDR3 DNA: TGTGCCAGTAGTCCTGGGGGGTATGGCTACACCTTC. Translation gives CASSPGGYGYTF. The chain joins TRBV19 to TRBJ1-2; perhaps TRBD1 as D (5 bases). V lost 5 bases and J lost 5, with 9 bases in between. This CDR3 contains 12 residues. Germline V gene data show CDR1 as LNHDA and CDR2 as SQIVND (reference sequence).